This record concerns one T cell receptor beta chain sequence. The germline gives CDR1 SQVTM, CDR2 ANQGSEA. The CDR3 extends over 12 amino acids. Trimming at V came to 6 bases and at J to 12 bases, leaving 11 bases not matched to a gene. This sample stems from a study of early T cells in non-severe SARS-CoV-2 infection. At the level of the study: Sequenced material consisted of bulk RNA (from unsorted whole blood), and chains were unpaired.

Individual cDNA molecules received unique molecular identifiers during library preparation. Each CDR3 protein gets one entry after TCRdb re-called the 5' RACE reads with MiXCR. The sample yields fewer than 85,000 distinct CDR3 sequences, approximately 13% seen once. The origin of this receptor is an adult who was a healthcare worker with PCR-confirmed SARS-CoV-2 infection or an uninfected control (not recorded which). The sequenced material came from whole blood. The chain links TRBV29-1 to TRBJ1-1; 9 bases are a match to TRBD1. The CDR3 here is CSVRQGDLVTFF. CDR3 DNA sequence: TGCAGCGTCAGACAGGGGGATTTAGTAACTTTCTTT.